This T cell receptor beta chain was profiled in a study of read filtering for tumor transcriptome and immune sequencing. Overall study context: The cohort had 17 men and approximately 13 women aged about 47 to 80, mean around 63 years. RNA-seq yielded only about 75 to 1273 TCR reads, IR-seq about 3.5 to 10.27 million.

Notes on this clonotype: The antigen is unknown.

Germline CDR1 is DFQATT and CDR2 is SNEGSKA (reference sequence). Trimming shortened V by 4 bases and J by 3 bases, and 19 bases separated the two germline ends. This CDR3 spans 16 amino acids. Bone marrow was sampled from every patient at the time of active disease. The study's findings and limits: IR-seq captured clonotypes deeper and more reliably than RNA-seq.

From approximately 430 ng of RNA, a library with molecular barcoded alpha/delta and beta/gamma adaptors was made. MiXCR, run by TCRdb on the reads, gives a single entry per CDR3 protein. This sample has 60,000 to 75,000 distinct CDR3 sequences; approximately 18% occur once, and the top ten carry about 11%. The sequenced sample consisted of a population of CD138-negative cells sorted from bone marrow. The sequence derives from a donor aged 40 or older with multiple myeloma. The chain recombines TRBV20-1 with TRBJ2-1; weak D call: TRBD2 (6 bases). The chain's CDR3 is CSATPTQRELYNEQFF. The CDR3 nucleotides read TGCAGTGCTACCCCTACGCAACGGGAGCTCTACAATGAGCAGTTCTTC.